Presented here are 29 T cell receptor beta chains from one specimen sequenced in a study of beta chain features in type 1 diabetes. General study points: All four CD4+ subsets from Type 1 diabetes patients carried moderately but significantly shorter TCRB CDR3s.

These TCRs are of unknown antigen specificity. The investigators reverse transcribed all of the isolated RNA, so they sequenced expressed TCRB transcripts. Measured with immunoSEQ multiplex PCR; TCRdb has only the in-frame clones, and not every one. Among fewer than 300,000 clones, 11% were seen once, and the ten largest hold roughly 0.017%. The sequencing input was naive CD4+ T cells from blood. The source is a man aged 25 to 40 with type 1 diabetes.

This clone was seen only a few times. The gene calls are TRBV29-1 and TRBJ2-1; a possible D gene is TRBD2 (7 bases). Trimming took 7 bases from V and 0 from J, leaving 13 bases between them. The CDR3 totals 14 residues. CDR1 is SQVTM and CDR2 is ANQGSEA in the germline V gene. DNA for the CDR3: TGCAGCGCCGAGCGGGACAACTCCTACAATGAGCAGTTCTTC. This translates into CSAERDNSYNEQFF.

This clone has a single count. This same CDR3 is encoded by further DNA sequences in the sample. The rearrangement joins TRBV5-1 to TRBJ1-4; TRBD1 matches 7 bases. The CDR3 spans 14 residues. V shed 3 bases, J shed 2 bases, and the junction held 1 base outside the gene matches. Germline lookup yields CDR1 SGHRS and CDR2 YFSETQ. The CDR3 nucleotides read TGCGCCAGCAGCTGGGGACAGACTAATGAAAAACTGTTTTTT. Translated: CASSWGQTNEKLFF.

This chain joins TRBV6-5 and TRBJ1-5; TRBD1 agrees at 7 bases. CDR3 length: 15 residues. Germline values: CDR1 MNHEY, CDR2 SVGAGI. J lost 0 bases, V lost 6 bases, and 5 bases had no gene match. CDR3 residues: CASSPDRASNQPQHF. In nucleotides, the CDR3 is TGTGCCAGCAGCCCAGACAGGGCTAGCAATCAGCCCCAGCATTTT.

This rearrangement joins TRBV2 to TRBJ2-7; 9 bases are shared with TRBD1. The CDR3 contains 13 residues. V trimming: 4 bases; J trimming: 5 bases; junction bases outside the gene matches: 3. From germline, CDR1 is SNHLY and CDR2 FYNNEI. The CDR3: CASSGTGVHEQYF. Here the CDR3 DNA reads TGTGCCAGCAGTGGGACAGGGGTACACGAGCAGTACTTC.

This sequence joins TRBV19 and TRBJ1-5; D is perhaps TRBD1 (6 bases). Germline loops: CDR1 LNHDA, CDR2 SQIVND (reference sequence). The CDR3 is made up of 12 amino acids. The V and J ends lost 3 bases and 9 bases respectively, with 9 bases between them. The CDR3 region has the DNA TGTGCCAGTAGTATCCCCAGGGGGCCCCAGCATTTT. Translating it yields CASSIPRGPQHF.

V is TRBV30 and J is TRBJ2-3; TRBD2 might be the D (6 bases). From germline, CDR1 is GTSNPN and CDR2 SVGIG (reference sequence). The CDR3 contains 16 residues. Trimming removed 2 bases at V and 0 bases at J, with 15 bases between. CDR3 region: CAWSRPRGTSTDTQYF. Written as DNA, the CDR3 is TGTGCCTGGAGTCGACCCCGGGGGACTAGCACAGATACGCAGTATTTT.

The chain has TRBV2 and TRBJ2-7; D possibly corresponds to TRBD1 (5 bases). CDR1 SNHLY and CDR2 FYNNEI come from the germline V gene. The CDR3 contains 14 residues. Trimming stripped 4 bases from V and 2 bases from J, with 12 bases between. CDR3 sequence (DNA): TGTGCCAGCAGTGTATCGACAGCCACCTACGAGCAGTACTTC. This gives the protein CASSVSTATYEQYF.

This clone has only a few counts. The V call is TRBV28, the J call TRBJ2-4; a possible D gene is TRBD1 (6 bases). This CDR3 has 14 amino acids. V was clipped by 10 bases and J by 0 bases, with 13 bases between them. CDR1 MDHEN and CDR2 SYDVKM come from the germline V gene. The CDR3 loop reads CATLLGGAKNIQYF. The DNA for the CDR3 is TGTGCCACCCTACTAGGGGGAGCCAAAAACATTCAGTACTTC.

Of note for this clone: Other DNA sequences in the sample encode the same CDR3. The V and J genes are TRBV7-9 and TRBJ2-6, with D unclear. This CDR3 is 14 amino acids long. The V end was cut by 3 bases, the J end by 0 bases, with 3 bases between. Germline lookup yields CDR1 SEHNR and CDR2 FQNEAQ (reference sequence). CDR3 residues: CASSFNSGANVLTF. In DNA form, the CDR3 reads TGTGCCAGCAGCTTTAACTCTGGGGCCAACGTCCTGACTTTC.

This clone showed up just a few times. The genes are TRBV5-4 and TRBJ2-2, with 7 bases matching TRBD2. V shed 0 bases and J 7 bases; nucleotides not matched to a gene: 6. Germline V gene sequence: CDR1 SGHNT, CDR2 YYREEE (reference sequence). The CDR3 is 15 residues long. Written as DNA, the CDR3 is TGTGCCAGCAGCTTGGATGGGACTAACTACGGGGAGCTGTTTTTT. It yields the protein CASSLDGTNYGELFF.

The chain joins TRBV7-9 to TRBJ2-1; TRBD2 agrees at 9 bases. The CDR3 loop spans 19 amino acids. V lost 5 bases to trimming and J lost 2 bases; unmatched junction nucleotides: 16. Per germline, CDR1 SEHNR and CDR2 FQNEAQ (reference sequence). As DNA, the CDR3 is TGTGCCAGCAGCCCTCGTACTAGCGGGCAGCTCGAAGCCTACAATGAGCAGTTCTTC. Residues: CASSPRTSGQLEAYNEQFF.

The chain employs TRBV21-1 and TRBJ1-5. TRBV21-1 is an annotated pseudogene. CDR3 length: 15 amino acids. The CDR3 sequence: CASSIVGGGDQPQHF. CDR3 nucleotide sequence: TGTGCCAGCAGCATTGTAGGCGGCGGGGATCAGCCCCAGCATTTT.

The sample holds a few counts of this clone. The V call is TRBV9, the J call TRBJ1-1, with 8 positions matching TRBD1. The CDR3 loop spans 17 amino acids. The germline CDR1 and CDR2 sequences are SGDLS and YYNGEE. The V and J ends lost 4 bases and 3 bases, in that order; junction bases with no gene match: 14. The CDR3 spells CASSSRGGAGGDTEAFF. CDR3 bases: TGTGCCAGCAGCTCCCGGGGAGGGGCAGGGGGCGACACTGAAGCTTTCTTT.

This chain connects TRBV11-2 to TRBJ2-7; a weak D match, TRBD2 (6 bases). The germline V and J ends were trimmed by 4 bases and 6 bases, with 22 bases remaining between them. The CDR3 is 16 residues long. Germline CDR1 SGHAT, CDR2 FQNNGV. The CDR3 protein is CASSYGRRERTGEQYF. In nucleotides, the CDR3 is TGTGCCAGCAGCTATGGGAGGAGGGAGAGGACCGGCGAGCAGTACTTC.

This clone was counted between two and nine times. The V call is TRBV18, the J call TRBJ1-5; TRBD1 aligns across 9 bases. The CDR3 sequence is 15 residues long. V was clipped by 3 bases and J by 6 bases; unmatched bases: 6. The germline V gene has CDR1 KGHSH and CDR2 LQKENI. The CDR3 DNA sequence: TGTGCCAGCTCACCTCCGGGACAGGGAAGTCAGCCCCAGCATTTT. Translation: CASSPPGQGSQPQHF.

In nucleotides, the CDR3 is TGTGCCAGCAGCGTCGGGACAGGGCATGGAGCTTTCTTT. This encodes CASSVGTGHGAFF. This chain uses TRBV9 with TRBJ1-1; the match to TRBD1 covers 9 bases. The CDR3 length is 13 residues. CDR1 is SGDLS, CDR2 YYNGEE, per germline. J gave up 10 bases and V 2 bases, and 6 bases lay outside the gene matches.

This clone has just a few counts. The CDR3 reads CASSRWGESGELFF. The CDR3 DNA follows: TGTGCCAGCAGCCGGTGGGGGGAAAGCGGGGAGCTGTTTTTT. The genes are TRBV7-3 and TRBJ2-2; tentative D call: TRBD2 (6 bases). Germline assignment: CDR1 SGHTA and CDR2 FQGTGA. The CDR3 consists of 14 residues. Trimming stripped 5 bases from V and 7 bases from J, with 14 bases between. Full variable domain (remainder filled in from reference TRBV7-3 and TRBJ2-2): GAGVSQTPSNKVTEKGKYVELRCDPISGHTALYWYRQSLGQGPEFLIYFQGTGAADDSGLPNDRFFAVRPEGSVSTLKIQRTERGDSAVYLCASSRWGESGELFFGEGSRLTVL.

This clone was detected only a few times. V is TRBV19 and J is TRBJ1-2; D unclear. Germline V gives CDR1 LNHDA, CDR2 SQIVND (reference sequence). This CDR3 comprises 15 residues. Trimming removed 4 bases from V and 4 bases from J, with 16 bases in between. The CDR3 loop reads CASSTESHMAYGYTF. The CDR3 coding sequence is TGTGCCAGTAGTACAGAGTCACACATGGCCTATGGCTACACCTTC.

The CDR3 spells CASSKLGSRWNTEAFF. As DNA, the CDR3 is TGTGCCAGTAGCAAGTTGGGTAGCCGATGGAACACTGAAGCTTTCTTT. This rearrangement joins TRBV19 to TRBJ1-1; D unresolved. The CDR3 has 16 amino acids. Per the germline V gene, CDR1 is LNHDA and CDR2 is SQIVND (reference sequence). The V end lost 6 bases, the J end lost 1 base, and 18 bases lay between the germline ends.

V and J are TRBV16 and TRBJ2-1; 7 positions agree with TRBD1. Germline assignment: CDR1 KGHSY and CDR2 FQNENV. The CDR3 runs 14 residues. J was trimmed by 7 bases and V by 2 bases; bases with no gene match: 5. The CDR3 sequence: CASSQAIQGNEQFF. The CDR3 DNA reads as TGTGCCAGCAGCCAAGCAATACAGGGGAATGAGCAGTTCTTC.

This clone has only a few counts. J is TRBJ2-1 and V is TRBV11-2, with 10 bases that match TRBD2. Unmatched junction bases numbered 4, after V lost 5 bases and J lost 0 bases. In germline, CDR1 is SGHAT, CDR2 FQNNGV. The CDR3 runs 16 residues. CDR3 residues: CASSGLAVTSYNEQFF. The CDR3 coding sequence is TGTGCCAGCAGCGGACTAGCGGTAACCTCCTACAATGAGCAGTTCTTC.

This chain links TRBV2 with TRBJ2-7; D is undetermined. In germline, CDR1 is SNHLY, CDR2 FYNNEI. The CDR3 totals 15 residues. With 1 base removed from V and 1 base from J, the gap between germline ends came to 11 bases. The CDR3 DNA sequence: TGTGCCAGCAGTGAAGGTATTACGGTTTCCTACGAGCAGTACTTC. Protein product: CASSEGITVSYEQYF.

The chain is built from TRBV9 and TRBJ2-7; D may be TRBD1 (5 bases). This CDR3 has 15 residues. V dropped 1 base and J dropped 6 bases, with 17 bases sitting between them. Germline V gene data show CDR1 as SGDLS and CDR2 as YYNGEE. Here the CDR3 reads CASSVSPGHSAEQYF. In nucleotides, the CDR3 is TGTGCCAGCAGCGTATCGCCAGGGCATTCGGCCGAGCAGTACTTC.

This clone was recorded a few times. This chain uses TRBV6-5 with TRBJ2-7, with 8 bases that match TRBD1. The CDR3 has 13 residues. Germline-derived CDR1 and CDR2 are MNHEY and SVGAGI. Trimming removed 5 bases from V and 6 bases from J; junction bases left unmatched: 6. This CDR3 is CASSASGGREQYF. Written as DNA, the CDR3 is TGTGCCAGCAGTGCCTCAGGGGGCCGCGAGCAGTACTTC.

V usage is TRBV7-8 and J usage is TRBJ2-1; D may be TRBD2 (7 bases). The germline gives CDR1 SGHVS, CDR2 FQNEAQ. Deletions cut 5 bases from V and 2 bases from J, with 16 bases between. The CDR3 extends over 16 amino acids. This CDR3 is CASSARGGGTYNEQFF. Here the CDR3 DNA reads TGTGCCAGCAGCGCCCGAGGCGGGGGCACCTACAATGAGCAGTTCTTC.

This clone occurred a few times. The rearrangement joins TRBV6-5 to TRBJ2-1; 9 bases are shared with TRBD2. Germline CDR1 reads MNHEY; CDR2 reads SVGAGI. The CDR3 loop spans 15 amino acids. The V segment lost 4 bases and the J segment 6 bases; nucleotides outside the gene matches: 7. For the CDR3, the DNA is TGTGCCAGCAGTTTCGCTAGCGGGGTATTCAATGAGCAGTTCTTC. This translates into CASSFASGVFNEQFF.

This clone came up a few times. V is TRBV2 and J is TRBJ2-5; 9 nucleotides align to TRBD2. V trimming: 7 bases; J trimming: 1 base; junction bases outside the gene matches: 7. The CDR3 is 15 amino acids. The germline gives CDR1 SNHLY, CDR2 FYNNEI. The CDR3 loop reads CASTQQRGAQETQYF. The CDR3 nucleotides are TGTGCCAGCACCCAGCAGCGGGGGGCCCAAGAGACCCAGTACTTC.

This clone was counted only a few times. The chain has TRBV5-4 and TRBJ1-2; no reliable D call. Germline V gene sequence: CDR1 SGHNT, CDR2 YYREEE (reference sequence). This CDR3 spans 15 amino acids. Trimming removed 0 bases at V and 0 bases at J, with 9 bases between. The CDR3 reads CASSLGLLSNYGYTF. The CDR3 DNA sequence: TGTGCCAGCAGCTTGGGACTTCTTTCTAACTATGGCTACACCTTC.

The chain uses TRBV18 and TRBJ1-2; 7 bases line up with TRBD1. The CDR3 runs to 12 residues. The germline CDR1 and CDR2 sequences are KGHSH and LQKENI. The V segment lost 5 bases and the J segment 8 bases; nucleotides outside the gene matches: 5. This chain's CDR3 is CASSSTGWGYTF. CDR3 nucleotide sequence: TGTGCCAGCTCATCGACAGGGTGGGGCTACACCTTC.